These T cell receptor beta chains were read from a single sample in a study of T cells in Graves' hyperthyroidism and ophthalmopathy. From the multiplex PCR reads, TCRdb called clonotypes with MiXCR, one entry per CDR3 protein. The data hold 400,000 to 600,000 distinct CDR3 sequences, with around 21% observed a single time. Sample: blood. The source of these receptors is a man aged 18 to 30 with Graves' hyperthyroidism. CDR3s include the opening cysteine and the closing phenylalanine or tryptophan. Each record gives: V gene, clone size, J gene, D gene, CDR3 protein, CDR3 DNA. D genes are given only for firm matches. Not all rows give a size; the values are once, few, many and, for expanded clones, a class.

v_gene: TRBV30
abundance: many
j_gene: TRBJ2-5
d_gene: NA
CDR3aa: CAWEGGSRETQYF
CDR3nt: TGTGCCTGGGAAGGGGGAAGCAGAGAGACCCAGTACTTC

v_gene: TRBV30
abundance: many
j_gene: TRBJ1-2
d_gene: NA
CDR3aa: CAWSLLTIDGYTF
CDR3nt: TGTGCCTGGAGCCTATTGACAATCGATGGCTACACCTTC

v_gene: TRBV4-1
abundance: many
j_gene: TRBJ2-2
d_gene: TRBD1
CDR3aa: CASSQGQGSTGELFF
CDR3nt: TGCGCCAGCAGCCAAGGACAGGGGTCGACCGGGGAGCTGTTTTTT

v_gene: TRBV7-9
abundance: NA
j_gene: TRBJ2-7
d_gene: TRBD2
CDR3aa: CASSPPGGGYEQYF
CDR3nt: TGTGCCAGCAGCCCCCCGGGGGGGGGCTACGAGCAGTACTTC

v_gene: TRBV15
abundance: many
j_gene: TRBJ2-7
d_gene: NA
CDR3aa: CATSREETGLSSYEQYF
CDR3nt: TGTGCCACCAGCAGAGAAGAGACTGGCCTTAGCTCCTACGAGCAGTACTTC

v_gene: TRBV28
abundance: many
j_gene: TRBJ1-5
d_gene: NA
CDR3aa: CASSLTLMGSSNQPQHF
CDR3nt: TGTGCCAGCAGTTTAACGCTGATGGGGTCTTCCAATCAGCCCCAGCATTTT

v_gene: TRBV20-1
abundance: NA
j_gene: TRBJ2-3
d_gene: NA
CDR3aa: CSVGARKINTDTRYF
CDR3nt: TGCAGTGTCGGGGCCCGAAAGATCAACACAGATACGCGGTATTTT

v_gene: TRBV11-2
abundance: NA
j_gene: TRBJ2-3
d_gene: TRBD2
CDR3aa: CASSPPGASGGHADTQYF
CDR3nt: TGTGCCAGCAGCCCCCCCGGAGCTAGCGGGGGGCACGCAGATACGCAGTATTTT

v_gene: TRBV20-1
abundance: many
j_gene: TRBJ1-2
d_gene: TRBD1
CDR3aa: CSALKRGTEETNYGYTF
CDR3nt: TGCAGTGCCCTTAAGAGGGGGACAGAAGAGACAAACTATGGCTACACCTTC

v_gene: TRBV6-5
abundance: many
j_gene: TRBJ2-5
d_gene: TRBD1
CDR3aa: CASSYSQGAEETQYF
CDR3nt: TGTGCCAGCAGTTACTCTCAGGGGGCCGAAGAGACCCAGTACTTC

v_gene: TRBV12-3/TRBV12-4
abundance: many
j_gene: TRBJ2-7
d_gene: NA
CDR3aa: CASSLVSSYEQYF
CDR3nt: TGTGCCAGCAGTTTAGTCAGCTCCTACGAGCAGTACTTC

v_gene: TRBV6-1
abundance: NA
j_gene: TRBJ2-5
d_gene: TRBD1
CDR3aa: CASTRGLQETQYF
CDR3nt: TGTGCCAGCACGAGGGGGCTTCAAGAGACCCAGTACTTC

v_gene: TRBV6-1
abundance: NA
j_gene: TRBJ1-6
d_gene: NA
CDR3aa: CASSELVGLPRSPLHF
CDR3nt: TGTGCCAGCAGTGAACTAGTAGGGTTGCCCCGGTCACCCCTCCACTTT

v_gene: TRBV7-8
abundance: many
j_gene: TRBJ2-2
d_gene: TRBD2
CDR3aa: CASSLVAGRTGELFF
CDR3nt: TGTGCCAGCAGCTTAGTAGCGGGACGGACCGGGGAGCTGTTTTTT

v_gene: TRBV30
abundance: many
j_gene: TRBJ1-1
d_gene: NA
CDR3aa: CAWSVPVGGGTEAFF
CDR3nt: TGTGCCTGGAGTGTACCAGTTGGGGGGGGCACTGAAGCTTTCTTT

v_gene: TRBV20-1
abundance: many
j_gene: TRBJ1-1
d_gene: NA
CDR3aa: CSARDLARRLNTEAFF
CDR3nt: TGCAGTGCTAGAGATCTGGCCAGGCGCCTGAACACTGAAGCTTTCTTT

v_gene: TRBV12-3/TRBV12-4
abundance: once
j_gene: TRBJ1-2
d_gene: TRBD1
CDR3aa: CASSPRGAGYTF
CDR3nt: TGTGCCAGCAGCCCCAGGGGGGCGGGCTACACCTTC

v_gene: TRBV28
abundance: many
j_gene: TRBJ1-5
d_gene: TRBD1
CDR3aa: CASRQGVNQPQHF
CDR3nt: TGTGCCAGCAGACAGGGGGTCAATCAGCCCCAGCATTTT

v_gene: TRBV6-2/TRBV6-3
abundance: NA
j_gene: TRBJ1-5
d_gene: TRBD1
CDR3aa: CASSYRDRGLGQPQHF
CDR3nt: TGTGCCAGCAGCTACCGGGACAGGGGGCTGGGACAGCCCCAGCATTTT

v_gene: TRBV29-1
abundance: many
j_gene: TRBJ1-1
d_gene: NA
CDR3aa: CSVSQGPSRGDTEAFF
CDR3nt: TGCAGCGTTTCGCAGGGACCATCGCGAGGTGACACTGAAGCTTTCTTT

v_gene: TRBV6-5
abundance: many
j_gene: TRBJ1-3
d_gene: NA
CDR3aa: CASSHREGSGNTIYF
CDR3nt: TGTGCCAGCAGTCACCGCGAGGGCTCTGGAAACACCATATATTTT

v_gene: TRBV19
abundance: few
j_gene: TRBJ2-2
d_gene: NA
CDR3aa: CASSPIVNTGELFF
CDR3nt: TGTGCCAGTAGTCCGATAGTGAACACCGGGGAGCTGTTTTTT

v_gene: TRBV6-2/TRBV6-3
abundance: many
j_gene: TRBJ1-5
d_gene: NA
CDR3aa: CASSLVDGAWPQHF
CDR3nt: TGTGCCAGCAGTCTTGTAGATGGGGCCTGGCCCCAGCATTTT

v_gene: TRBV28
abundance: NA
j_gene: TRBJ2-7
d_gene: TRBD1
CDR3aa: CASSPLTGLSEQYF
CDR3nt: TGTGCCAGCAGTCCCCTGACAGGGTTGAGCGAGCAGTACTTC

v_gene: TRBV12-3/TRBV12-4
abundance: many
j_gene: TRBJ2-2
d_gene: NA
CDR3aa: CASTKIPNTGELFF
CDR3nt: TGTGCCAGCACGAAGATTCCAAACACCGGGGAGCTGTTTTTT

v_gene: TRBV19
abundance: few
j_gene: TRBJ1-6
d_gene: NA
CDR3aa: CASTLGLVDSPLHF
CDR3nt: TGTGCCAGTACCTTGGGACTGGTGGATTCACCCCTCCACTTT

v_gene: TRBV11-1
abundance: few
j_gene: TRBJ2-2
d_gene: NA
CDR3aa: CASNQGGKGANTGELFF
CDR3nt: TGTGCCAGCAACCAAGGGGGGAAGGGGGCGAACACCGGGGAGCTGTTTTTT

v_gene: TRBV30
abundance: many
j_gene: TRBJ1-1
d_gene: NA
CDR3aa: CAWREATGIRTEAFF
CDR3nt: TGTGCCTGGAGGGAGGCTACAGGTATTCGGACTGAAGCTTTCTTT

v_gene: TRBV12-3/TRBV12-4
abundance: many
j_gene: TRBJ2-3
d_gene: NA
CDR3aa: CASSLALYTQYF
CDR3nt: TGTGCCAGCAGTTTAGCGTTGTATACGCAGTATTTT

v_gene: TRBV6-1
abundance: many
j_gene: TRBJ1-6
d_gene: TRBD1
CDR3aa: CASSGQGYSYNSPLHF
CDR3nt: TGTGCCAGCAGTGGACAGGGGTACTCCTATAATTCACCCCTCCACTTT

v_gene: TRBV12-3/TRBV12-4
abundance: many
j_gene: TRBJ1-2
d_gene: NA
CDR3aa: CTSSKLGEGYTF
CDR3nt: TGTACCAGCAGTAAACTGGGAGAGGGCTACACCTTC

v_gene: TRBV6-1
abundance: many
j_gene: TRBJ2-5
d_gene: TRBD2
CDR3aa: CASRKTSGGYLQETQYF
CDR3nt: TGTGCCAGCAGGAAGACTAGCGGGGGGTATCTACAAGAGACCCAGTACTTC

v_gene: TRBV11-1
abundance: many
j_gene: TRBJ2-7
d_gene: TRBD1
CDR3aa: CASSLVVRQGAPYEQYF
CDR3nt: TGTGCCAGCAGCTTAGTGGTGAGACAGGGGGCACCGTACGAGCAGTACTTC

v_gene: TRBV11-2
abundance: many
j_gene: TRBJ2-2
d_gene: NA
CDR3aa: CASSPPVTRNTGELFF
CDR3nt: TGTGCCAGCAGCCCCCCGGTGACCCGAAACACCGGGGAGCTGTTTTTT

v_gene: TRBV30
abundance: few
j_gene: TRBJ1-5
d_gene: TRBD1
CDR3aa: CAWNGGGLEPQHF
CDR3nt: TGTGCCTGGAATGGAGGGGGCTTGGAGCCCCAGCATTTT

v_gene: TRBV14
abundance: NA
j_gene: TRBJ2-2
d_gene: NA
CDR3aa: CASSRDEGLGTGELFF
CDR3nt: TGTGCCAGCAGCCGGGACGAGGGGCTGGGCACCGGGGAGCTGTTTTTT

v_gene: TRBV15
abundance: many
j_gene: TRBJ1-5
d_gene: NA
CDR3aa: CATSRVAGSNQPQHF
CDR3nt: TGTGCCACCAGCAGAGTGGCAGGGAGCAATCAGCCCCAGCATTTT

v_gene: TRBV6-2/TRBV6-3
abundance: many
j_gene: TRBJ1-5
d_gene: NA
CDR3aa: CASSSDGSDQPQHF
CDR3nt: TGTGCCAGCAGCTCGGACGGCAGCGATCAGCCCCAGCATTTT

v_gene: TRBV29-1
abundance: many
j_gene: TRBJ2-5
d_gene: NA
CDR3aa: CSAAQGGQETQYF
CDR3nt: TGCAGCGCTGCACAGGGTGGGCAAGAGACCCAGTACTTC

v_gene: TRBV19
abundance: many
j_gene: TRBJ1-5
d_gene: NA
CDR3aa: CATSVFGREGNQPQHF
CDR3nt: TGTGCCACTTCTGTGTTTGGGAGGGAAGGGAATCAGCCCCAGCATTTT

v_gene: TRBV19
abundance: NA
j_gene: TRBJ2-2
d_gene: TRBD1
CDR3aa: CASSVRQGVGAGELFF
CDR3nt: TGTGCCAGTAGTGTCAGACAGGGGGTAGGTGCCGGGGAGCTGTTTTTT

v_gene: TRBV20-1
abundance: NA
j_gene: TRBJ1-3
d_gene: TRBD1
CDR3aa: CSALPGQGGNTIYF
CDR3nt: TGCAGTGCTTTACCGGGACAGGGGGGAAACACCATATATTTT

v_gene: TRBV6-5
abundance: many
j_gene: TRBJ1-5
d_gene: NA
CDR3aa: CASSYLPDRGISLHF
CDR3nt: TGTGCCAGCAGTTACCTCCCGGACAGAGGGATCAGCCTGCATTTT

v_gene: TRBV5-1
abundance: many
j_gene: TRBJ1-2
d_gene: TRBD1
CDR3aa: CASSSSGQGARYGYTF
CDR3nt: TGCGCCAGCAGCAGTTCGGGACAGGGGGCCCGCTATGGCTACACCTTC

v_gene: TRBV7-7
abundance: many
j_gene: TRBJ2-7
d_gene: NA
CDR3aa: CASSVTGLGEQYF
CDR3nt: TGTGCCAGCAGCGTTACAGGTTTGGGGGAGCAGTACTTC

v_gene: TRBV28
abundance: few
j_gene: TRBJ2-7
d_gene: TRBD2
CDR3aa: CASGWGGSLNEQYF
CDR3nt: TGTGCCTCCGGATGGGGGGGTTCCCTCAACGAGCAGTACTTC

v_gene: TRBV11-2
abundance: many
j_gene: TRBJ2-7
d_gene: NA
CDR3aa: CASTLVAGCYEQYF
CDR3nt: TGTGCCAGCACTCTTGTGGCAGGGTGCTACGAGCAGTACTTC